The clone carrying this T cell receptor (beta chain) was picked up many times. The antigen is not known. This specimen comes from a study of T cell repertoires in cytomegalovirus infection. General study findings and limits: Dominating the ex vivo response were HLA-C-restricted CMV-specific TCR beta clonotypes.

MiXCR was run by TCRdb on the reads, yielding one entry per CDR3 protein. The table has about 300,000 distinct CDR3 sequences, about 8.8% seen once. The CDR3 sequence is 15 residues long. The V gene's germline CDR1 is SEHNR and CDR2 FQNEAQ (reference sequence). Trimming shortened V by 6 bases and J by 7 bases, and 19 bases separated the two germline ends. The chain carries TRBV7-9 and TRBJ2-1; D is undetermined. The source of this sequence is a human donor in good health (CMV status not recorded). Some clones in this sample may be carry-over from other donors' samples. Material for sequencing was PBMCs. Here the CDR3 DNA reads TGTGCCAGCAGTCAAAGAAAGGACGGTACTAATGAGCAGTTCTTC. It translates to CASSQRKDGTNEQFF.